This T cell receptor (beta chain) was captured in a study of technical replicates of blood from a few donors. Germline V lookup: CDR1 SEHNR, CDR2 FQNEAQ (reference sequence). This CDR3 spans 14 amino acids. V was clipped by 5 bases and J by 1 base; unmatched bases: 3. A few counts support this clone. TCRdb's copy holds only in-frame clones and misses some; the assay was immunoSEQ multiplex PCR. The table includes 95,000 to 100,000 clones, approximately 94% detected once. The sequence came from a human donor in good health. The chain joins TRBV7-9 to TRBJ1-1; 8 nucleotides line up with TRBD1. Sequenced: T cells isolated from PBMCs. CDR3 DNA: TGTGCCAGCAGCGTACAGGGGGGGAACACTGAAGCTTTCTTT. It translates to CASSVQGGNTEAFF. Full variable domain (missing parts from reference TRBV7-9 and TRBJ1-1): DTGVSQNPRHKITKRGQNVTFRCDPISEHNRLYWYRQTLGQGPEFLTYFQNEAQLEKSRLLSDRFSAERPKGSFSTLEIQRTEQGDSAMYLCASSVQGGNTEAFFGQGTRLTVV.